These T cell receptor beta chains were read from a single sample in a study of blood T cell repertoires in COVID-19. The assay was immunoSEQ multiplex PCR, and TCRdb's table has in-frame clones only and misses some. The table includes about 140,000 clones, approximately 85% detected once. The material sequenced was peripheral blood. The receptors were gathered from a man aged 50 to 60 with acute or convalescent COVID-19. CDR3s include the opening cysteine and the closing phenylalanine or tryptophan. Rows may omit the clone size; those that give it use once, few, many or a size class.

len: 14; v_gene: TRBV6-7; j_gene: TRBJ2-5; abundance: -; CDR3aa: CASSYVGGGETQYF
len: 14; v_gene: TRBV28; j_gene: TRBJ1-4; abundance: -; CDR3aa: CASSNDRRGEKLFF
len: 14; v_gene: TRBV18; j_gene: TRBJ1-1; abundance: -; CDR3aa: CASRILTPNTEAFF
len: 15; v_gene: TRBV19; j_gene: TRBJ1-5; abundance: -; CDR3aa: CASMWQAYSNQPQHF
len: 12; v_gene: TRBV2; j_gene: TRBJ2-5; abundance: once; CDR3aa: CASDRGSETQYF
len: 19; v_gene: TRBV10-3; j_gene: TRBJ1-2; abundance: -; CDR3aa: CAIGWESGDRAHLIYGYTF
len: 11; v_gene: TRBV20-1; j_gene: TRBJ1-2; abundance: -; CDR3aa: CSADRRYGYTF
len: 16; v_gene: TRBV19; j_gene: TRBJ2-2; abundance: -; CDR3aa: CASSITSGGNTGELFF
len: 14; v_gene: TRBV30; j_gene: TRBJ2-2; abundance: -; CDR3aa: CAWKGTLNTGELFF
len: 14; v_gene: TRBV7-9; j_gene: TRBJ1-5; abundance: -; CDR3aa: CASSPTGSNQPQHF